The present T cell receptor (beta chain) was sequenced within a study of T cells in narcolepsy. Germline lookup yields CDR1 MNHEY and CDR2 SMNVEV (reference sequence). There are 15 residues in the CDR3. The V end was cut by 4 bases, the J end by 3 bases, with 13 bases between. This clone was detected only a few times. Using immunoSEQ multiplex PCR, the repertoire was profiled, and TCRdb retains in-frame clones only, with some absent. Among 25,000 to 35,000 clones, roughly 83% were seen once, and the ten largest hold 0.9% to 1.2%. The sequenced sample was CD45RA- memory CD4+ T cells from PBMCs. This TCR came from a human donor with narcolepsy. The gene calls are TRBV27 and TRBJ2-1, with a weak D call TRBD2 (6 bases). The CDR3 DNA reads as TGTGCCAGCAGTTCAACGGGACTCCTCTACAATGAGCAGTTCTTC. It translates to CASSSTGLLYNEQFF.